This T cell receptor (beta chain) is from a study of shared T cell receptors in the human thymus. The CDR3 contains 16 residues. The V gene end was trimmed by 4 bases and the J gene end by 2 bases; junction bases not matched to a gene: 11. CDR1 SGHRS and CDR2 YFSETQ come from the germline V gene. Here immunoSEQ multiplex PCR was the method, and the copy in TCRdb shows in-frame clones only, minus some. This sample has 550,000 to 800,000 clones; 70% to 90% occur once, and the top ten carry around 0.0099%. The data were also submitted as part of a second study, on human thymus T cells. This second report adds: Resections obtained during corrective heart surgery supplied the thymus tissue. What appeared biased in thymic and blood repertoires was the usage of V and J genes. Thymic repertoires overlap heavily among unrelated individuals, related research has reported.

The chain uses TRBV5-1 and TRBJ1-1; the match to TRBD1 covers 7 bases. The sequencing sample was made of thymocytes. The TCR comes from a girl less than two years old with a congenital heart defect. The CDR3 loop is CASSLHSRQGNTEAFF. DNA of the CDR3: TGCGCCAGCAGCCTCCATTCCCGACAGGGCAACACTGAAGCTTTCTTT.